This T cell receptor (beta chain) is drawn from a study of regulatory T cells. Study-level points and caveats: Control CD8+ cells showed a nonsignificant trend toward higher Shannon entropy than patient CD8+ cells.

Amplification used 52 TRBV primers and 13 TRBJ primers. The table came from immunoSEQ multiplex PCR; TCRdb's copy has only in-frame clones and leaves some out. The sample lists over 20,000 clones, 93% seen once, with 3.5% to 4% in the top ten. The CDR3 length is 16 residues. Germline V gives CDR1 MDHEN, CDR2 SYDVKM. The V segment lost 7 bases and the J segment 2 bases; nucleotides outside the gene matches: 12. A word on this clone: Its target is unknown.

The V call is TRBV28, the J call TRBJ2-3; 7 bases line up with TRBD2. Specimen: CD8+ T cells sorted from blood. This clonotype was obtained from a child aged 2-15 years with CD3G deficiency. The CDR3 loop is CASTPEPSGFTDTQYF. The CDR3 DNA sequence: TGTGCCAGCACACCGGAACCTAGCGGATTCACAGATACGCAGTATTTT.